Shown below are 26 T cell receptor beta chains from a single sample sequenced in a study of spatial heterogeneity in lung cancer. TCRdb called the 5' RACE reads again in MiXCR, with one record for every CDR3 protein. Of more than 80,000 distinct CDR3 sequences listed, more than 10% are singletons. The time point denotes: sample taken at primary tumor resection. The authors sequenced whole RNA from tumor, nontumor lung or frozen PBMC without sorting. The sequencing used PBMCs, collected at surgery. The receptors derive from a male donor with early-stage non-small cell lung cancer.

This clonotype was observed a handful of times. The J gene is TRBJ1-6, the V gene TRBV7-2; TRBD1 might be the D (6 bases). Trimming took 5 bases from V and 8 from J, leaving 13 bases between them. The CDR3 spans 14 residues. CDR1 and CDR2 (germline): SGHTA, FQGNSA. CDR3 DNA: TGTGCCAGCAGCCTACAGGGATCCGATTCACCCCTCCACTTT. Protein: CASSLQGSDSPLHF.

Only a few counts were recorded for this clonotype. The chain uses TRBV6-5 and TRBJ1-4; 12 bases are a match to TRBD1. CDR1 is MNHEY and CDR2 is SVGAGI in the germline V gene. This CDR3 is 18 amino acids long. The ends lost 5 bases at V and 1 base at J; junction bases unmatched: 8. CDR3 nucleotide sequence: TGTGCCAGCAGTAGCCCGGGGGACAGGGGGCTAACTAATGAAAAACTGTTTTTT. Translating it yields CASSSPGDRGLTNEKLFF.

The genes are TRBV7-2 and TRBJ2-3; D remains unclear. Trimming stripped 5 bases from V and 0 bases from J, with 6 bases between. The CDR3 is made up of 13 amino acids. Germline loops: CDR1 SGHTA, CDR2 FQGNSA. The CDR3 reads CASSGMSTDTQYF. The DNA for the CDR3 is TGTGCCAGCAGCGGGATGAGCACAGATACGCAGTATTTT.

The V and J genes are TRBV5-1 and TRBJ2-5; 10 bases fit TRBD2. V dropped 0 bases and J dropped 3; count of bases not matched to a gene: 5. Germline CDR1 is SGHRS and CDR2 is YFSETQ. The CDR3 runs to 16 residues. CDR3 DNA: TGCGCCAGCAGCTTGGTGCGAGCGGGAGGGAAAGAGACCCAGTACTTC. Translating it yields CASSLVRAGGKETQYF.

This chain uses TRBV28 with TRBJ2-3; TRBD1 agrees at 9 bases. Germline loops: CDR1 MDHEN, CDR2 SYDVKM. The CDR3 length is 15 residues. J lost 3 bases, V lost 5 bases, and 6 bases had no gene match. The CDR3 bases are TGTGCCAGCAGTCAAACAGGGGGCGAAACAGATACGCAGTATTTT. As protein: CASSQTGGETDTQYF.

This clonotype occurred many times. The chain uses TRBV27 and TRBJ1-6, with TRBD1 identical over 8 bases. With 6 bases clipped from V and 8 bases from J, the junction kept 6 bases outside the gene matches. Germline CDR1 reads MNHEY; CDR2 reads SMNVEV (reference sequence). The CDR3 covers 14 residues. The CDR3 coding sequence is TGTGCCAGCAGAAGTGGGACAGGTTATTCACCCCTCCACTTT. It is translated as CASRSGTGYSPLHF.

The chain couples TRBV6-2 or TRBV6-3 to TRBJ1-5, with 12 positions matching TRBD1. There are 14 residues in the CDR3. CDR1 and CDR2 (germline): MNHEY, SVGEGT. Trimming cost V 6 bases and J 7 bases; bases outside gene matches: 4. CDR3 sequence (DNA): TGTGCCAGCAGCGGGACAGGGGGCAGGCAGCCCCAGCATTTT. Translation: CASSGTGGRQPQHF.

Many counts were recorded for this clonotype. The chain combines TRBV29-1 with TRBJ2-7; D gene uncertain. The CDR3 is 12 residues long. The V end was cut by 6 bases, the J end by 2 bases, with 11 bases between. Germline V gene data show CDR1 as SQVTM and CDR2 as ANQGSEA. The CDR3 spells CSVGPYPYEQYF. In nucleotides, the CDR3 is TGCAGCGTGGGCCCTTACCCCTACGAGCAGTACTTC.

This chain uses TRBV12-3 or TRBV12-4 with TRBJ2-5; D is perhaps TRBD1 (6 bases). V was clipped by 4 bases and J by 7 bases, with 13 bases between them. There are 13 residues in the CDR3. The chain's CDR3 is CASSSTGFGTQYF. The CDR3 coding sequence is TGTGCCAGCAGTTCCACAGGGTTTGGGACCCAGTACTTC.

This clonotype was recorded many times. The V and J genes are TRBV12-3 or TRBV12-4 and TRBJ2-7; D is unclear. This CDR3 is built from 12 residues. Trimming took off 5 bases at V and 6 bases at J, with 11 bases between the two ends. CDR3 coding DNA: TGTGCCAGCAGTAAACACCCGGGCGAGCAGTACTTC. Translating gives CASSKHPGEQYF.

This chain links TRBV7-2 with TRBJ2-3, with 12 bases fitting TRBD2. Germline lookup yields CDR1 SGHTA and CDR2 FQGNSA. This CDR3 comprises 18 residues. The junction had 15 bases not matched to a gene; V was cut back by 5 bases and J by 6 bases. DNA of the CDR3: TGTGCCAGCAGCCGAGTTCCTAGCGGGAGGGAGGGGTTGGATACGCAGTATTTT. It is translated as CASSRVPSGREGLDTQYF. The variable domain in full, with the rest retrieved from reference TRBV7-2 and TRBJ2-3, is GAGVSQSPSNKVTEKGKDVELRCDPISGHTALYWYRQSLGQGLEFLIYFQGNSAPDKSGLPSDRFSAERTGGSVSTLTIQRTQQEDSAVYLCASSRVPSGREGLDTQYFGPGTRLTVL.

The genes are TRBV6-1 and TRBJ1-5, with 7 bases lining up with TRBD1. Germline values: CDR1 MNHNS, CDR2 SASEGT. V was clipped by 10 bases and J by 3 bases; unmatched bases: 6. CDR3 size: 13 residues. The CDR3 reads CAISTGDNQPQHF. DNA for the CDR3: TGTGCCATTTCTACAGGGGACAATCAGCCCCAGCATTTT.

The rearrangement joins TRBV5-1 to TRBJ2-5, with 7 nucleotides matching TRBD2. V trimming: 6 bases; J trimming: 1 base; junction bases outside the gene matches: 9. CDR1 and CDR2 (germline): SGHRS, YFSETQ. This CDR3 is built from 15 residues. The CDR3 loop is CASTTLGTTQETQYF. DNA of the CDR3: TGCGCCAGCACCACCCTGGGGACTACCCAAGAGACCCAGTACTTC.

This clonotype was picked up many times. This chain joins TRBV6-5 and TRBJ2-7; tentatively, D is TRBD1 or TRBD2 (6 bases each). The CDR3 runs to 15 residues. Germline-derived CDR1 and CDR2 are MNHEY and SVGAGI. The V end was cut by 7 bases, the J end by 1 base, with 17 bases between. The CDR3 loop is CASMPGAGRSYEQYF. CDR3 nucleotides: TGTGCCAGCATGCCGGGGGCGGGGCGGTCCTACGAGCAGTACTTC.

This clonotype was counted ten times or more. V gene TRBV30 combines with J gene TRBJ2-7; D is perhaps TRBD2 (6 bases). Germline CDR1 reads GTSNPN; CDR2 reads SVGIG (reference sequence). The CDR3 is 13 residues long. The V end was cut by 4 bases, the J end by 4 bases, with 14 bases between. The CDR3, as DNA: TGTGCCTGGACGCGTAACGGGGGATACGAGCAGTACTTC. Encoded protein: CAWTRNGGYEQYF.

This clonotype was recorded many times. The J gene is TRBJ2-7, the V gene TRBV20-1; tentative D call: TRBD1 (6 bases). The V and J ends lost 1 base and 6 bases respectively, with 13 bases between them. The germline V gene encodes CDR1 DFQATT and CDR2 SNEGSKA (reference sequence). The CDR3 is 13 residues long. Here the CDR3 DNA reads TGCAGTGCTAGAGCACAGGGTATCGGCGAGCAGTACTTC. Its translation: CSARAQGIGEQYF.

The chain is built from TRBV6-2 or TRBV6-3 and TRBJ1-5, with TRBD1 identical over 7 bases. There are 12 residues in the CDR3. Trimming removed 9 bases from V and 6 bases from J; junction bases left unmatched: 5. Looked up from germline, CDR1 is MNHEY and CDR2 is SVGEGT. The CDR3 protein is CASTTGSQPQHF. In DNA form, the CDR3 reads TGTGCCAGTACGACAGGGAGTCAGCCCCAGCATTTT.

The sample holds many counts of this clonotype. The chain links TRBV6-2 or TRBV6-3 to TRBJ2-2; possible D gene TRBD1, 6 bases. This CDR3 has 14 residues. Germline lookup yields CDR1 MNHEY and CDR2 SVGEGT. Trimming stripped 2 bases from V and 4 bases from J, with 8 bases between. The chain's CDR3 is CASSYGQSTGELFF. CDR3 nucleotides: TGTGCCAGCAGTTACGGACAGTCCACCGGGGAGCTGTTTTTT.

There are a few counts of this clonotype. The chain joins TRBV5-5 to TRBJ1-2; D call uncertain. This CDR3 comprises 16 residues. Germline CDR1 reads SGHKS; CDR2 reads YYEKEE (reference sequence). V was shortened by 4 bases and J by 4 bases, with 20 bases between the two germline ends. The CDR3 loop is CASSLGGIGRSYGYTF. The CDR3 DNA reads as TGTGCCAGCAGCCTGGGTGGTATCGGCAGGAGCTATGGCTACACCTTC.

The chain recombines TRBV19 with TRBJ2-5; no reliable D call. V was clipped by 6 bases and J by 0 bases, with 17 bases between them. Germline loops: CDR1 LNHDA, CDR2 SQIVND (reference sequence). This CDR3 has 16 amino acids. CDR3 sequence (DNA): TGTGCCAGTAGCAACCCTTTCGTCGGCAACCAAGAGACCCAGTACTTC. It encodes CASSNPFVGNQETQYF.

This clonotype came up a few times. This rearrangement joins TRBV5-1 to TRBJ2-1; TRBD1 or TRBD2 may be the D gene (5 bases each). CDR3 length equals 14 residues. The germline V gene encodes CDR1 SGHRS and CDR2 YFSETQ. Trimming shortened V by 7 bases and J by 10 bases, and 21 bases separated the two germline ends. The CDR3 is CASARGVYRGEQFF. The CDR3 DNA reads TGCGCCAGCGCGCGAGGGGTTTACAGAGGCGAGCAGTTCTTC.

Remarks on this clonotype: Given a much more abundant clone one base away, this may be a read error. The chain uses TRBV7-9 and TRBJ2-7; tentative D call: TRBD1 (6 bases). CDR3 length: 14 residues. V dropped 3 bases and J dropped 3 bases, with 12 bases sitting between them. CDR1 SEHNR and CDR2 FQNEAQ come from the germline V gene (reference sequence). Here the CDR3 DNA reads TGTGCCAGCAGCTTTCTGGACAGCTGCTACGAGCAGTACTTC. It specifies CASSFLDSCYEQYF.

This clonotype came up a few times. The chain carries TRBV7-9 and TRBJ1-5; D perhaps matches TRBD1 (5 bases). V dropped 8 bases and J dropped 5 bases, with 10 bases sitting between them. The CDR3 length is 12 residues. Germline V lookup: CDR1 SEHNR, CDR2 FQNEAQ (reference sequence). The CDR3 spells CASGKGDQPQHF. CDR3 nucleotide sequence: TGTGCCAGCGGTAAAGGGGATCAGCCCCAGCATTTT.

This sequence joins TRBV7-2 and TRBJ2-7; D may be TRBD1 or TRBD2 (6 bases each). CDR1 and CDR2 (germline): SGHTA, FQGNSA. The germline V and J ends were trimmed by 5 bases and 9 bases, with 20 bases remaining between them. This CDR3 has 14 residues. The CDR3 reads CASSQRGRPSGQYF. CDR3 DNA sequence: TGTGCCAGCAGCCAAAGGGGGAGGCCCAGCGGGCAGTACTTC.

This clonotype was picked up a small number of times. The J gene is TRBJ2-3, the V gene TRBV5-1; D call uncertain. The CDR3 is made up of 13 amino acids. V was trimmed by 3 bases and J by 5 bases, leaving 10 bases between them. CDR1 is SGHRS, CDR2 YFSETQ, per germline. CDR3 sequence: CASSSLPLDTQYF. Written as DNA, the CDR3 is TGCGCCAGCAGCTCCCTACCCTTAGATACGCAGTATTTT.

This clonotype was observed many times. V usage is TRBV4-1 and J usage is TRBJ2-7, with unresolved D. From germline, CDR1 is MGHRA and CDR2 YSYEKL. The CDR3 consists of 15 residues. Trimming took off 0 bases at V and 0 bases at J, with 9 bases between the two ends. This CDR3 is CASSQDSHSSYEQYF. The CDR3 region has the DNA TGCGCCAGCAGCCAAGATTCACACAGCTCCTACGAGCAGTACTTC.